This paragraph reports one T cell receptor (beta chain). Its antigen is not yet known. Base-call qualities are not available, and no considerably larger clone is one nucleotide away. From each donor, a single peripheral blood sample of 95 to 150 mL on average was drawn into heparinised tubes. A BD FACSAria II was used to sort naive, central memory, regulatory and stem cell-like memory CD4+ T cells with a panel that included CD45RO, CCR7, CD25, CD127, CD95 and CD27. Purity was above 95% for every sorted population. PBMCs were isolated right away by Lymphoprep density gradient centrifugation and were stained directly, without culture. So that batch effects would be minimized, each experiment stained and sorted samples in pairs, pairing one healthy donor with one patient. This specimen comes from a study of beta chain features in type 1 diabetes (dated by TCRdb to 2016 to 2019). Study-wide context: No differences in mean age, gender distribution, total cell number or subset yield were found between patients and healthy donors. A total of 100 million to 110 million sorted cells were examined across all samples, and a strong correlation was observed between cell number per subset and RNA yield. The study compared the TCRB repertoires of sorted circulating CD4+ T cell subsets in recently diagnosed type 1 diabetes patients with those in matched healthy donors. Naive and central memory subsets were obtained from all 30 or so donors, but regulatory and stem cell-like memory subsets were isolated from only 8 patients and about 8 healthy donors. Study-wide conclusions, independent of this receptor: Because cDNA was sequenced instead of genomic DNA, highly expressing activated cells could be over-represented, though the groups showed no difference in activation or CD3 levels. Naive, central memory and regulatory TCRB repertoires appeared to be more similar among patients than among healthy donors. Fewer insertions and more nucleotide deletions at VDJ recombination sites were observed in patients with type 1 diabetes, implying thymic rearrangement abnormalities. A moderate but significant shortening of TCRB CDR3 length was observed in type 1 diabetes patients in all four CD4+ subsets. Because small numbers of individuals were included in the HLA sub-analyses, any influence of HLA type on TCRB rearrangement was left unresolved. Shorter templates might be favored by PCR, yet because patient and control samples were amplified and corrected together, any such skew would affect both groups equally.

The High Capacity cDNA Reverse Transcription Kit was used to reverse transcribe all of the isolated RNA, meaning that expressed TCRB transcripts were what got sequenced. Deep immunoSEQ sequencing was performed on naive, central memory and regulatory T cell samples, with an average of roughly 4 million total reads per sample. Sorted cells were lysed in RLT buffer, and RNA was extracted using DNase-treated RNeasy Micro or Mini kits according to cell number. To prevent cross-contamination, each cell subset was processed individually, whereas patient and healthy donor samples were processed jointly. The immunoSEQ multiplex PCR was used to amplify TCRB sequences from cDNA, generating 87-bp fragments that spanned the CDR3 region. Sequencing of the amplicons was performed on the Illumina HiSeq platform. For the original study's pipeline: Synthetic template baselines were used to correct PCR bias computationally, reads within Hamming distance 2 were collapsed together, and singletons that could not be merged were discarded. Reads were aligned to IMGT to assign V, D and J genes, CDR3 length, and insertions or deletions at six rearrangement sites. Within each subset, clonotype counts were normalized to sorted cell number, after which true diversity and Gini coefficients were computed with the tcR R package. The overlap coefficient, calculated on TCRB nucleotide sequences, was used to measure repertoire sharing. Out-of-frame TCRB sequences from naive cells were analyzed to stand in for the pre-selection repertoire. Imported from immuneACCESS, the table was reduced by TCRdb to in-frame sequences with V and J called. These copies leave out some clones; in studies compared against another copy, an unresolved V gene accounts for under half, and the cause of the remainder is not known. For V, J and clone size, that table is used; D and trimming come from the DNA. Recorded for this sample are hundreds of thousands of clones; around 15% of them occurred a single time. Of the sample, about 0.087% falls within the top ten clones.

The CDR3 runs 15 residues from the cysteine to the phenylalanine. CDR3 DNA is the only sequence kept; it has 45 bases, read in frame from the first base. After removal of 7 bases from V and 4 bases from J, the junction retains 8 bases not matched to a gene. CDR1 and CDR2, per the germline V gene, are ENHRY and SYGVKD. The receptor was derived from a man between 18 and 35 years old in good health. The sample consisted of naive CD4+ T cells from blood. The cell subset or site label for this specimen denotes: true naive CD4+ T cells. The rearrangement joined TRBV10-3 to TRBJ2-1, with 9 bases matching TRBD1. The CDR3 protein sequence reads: CAIKGGTGFYNEQFF. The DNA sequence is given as TGTGCCATCAAGGGCGGGACAGGGTTTTACAATGAGCAGTTCTTC.